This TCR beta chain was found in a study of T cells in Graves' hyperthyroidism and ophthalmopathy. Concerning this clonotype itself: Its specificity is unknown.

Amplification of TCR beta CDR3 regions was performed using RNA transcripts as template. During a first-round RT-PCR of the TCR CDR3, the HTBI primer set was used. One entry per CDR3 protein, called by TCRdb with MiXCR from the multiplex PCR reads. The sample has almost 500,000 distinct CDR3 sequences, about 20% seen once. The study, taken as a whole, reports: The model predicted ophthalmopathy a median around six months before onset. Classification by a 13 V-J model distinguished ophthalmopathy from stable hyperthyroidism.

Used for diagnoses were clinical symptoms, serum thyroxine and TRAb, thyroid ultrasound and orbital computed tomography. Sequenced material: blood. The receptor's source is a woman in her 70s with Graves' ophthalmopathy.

CDR3 nucleotide sequence: TGTGCCAGCAGCCAAGATAATTGGATAGGGGTGCAGTTCTTC. It codes for CASSQDNWIGVQFF. This sequence joins TRBV3-1 and TRBJ2-1; possible D gene TRBD1, 5 bases. CDR3 length equals 14 residues. Germline CDR1 LGHDT, CDR2 YNNKEL (reference sequence). V was clipped by 0 bases and J by 12 bases, with 15 bases between them.